This TCR beta chain was recorded in a study of beta chain features in type 1 diabetes. Study findings and constraints: In the patient group, naive, central memory and Treg TCRB repertoires seemed more alike than in the healthy donor group.

The germline CDR1 and CDR2 sequences are MNHNY and SVGAGI (reference sequence). This CDR3 region has 15 residues. Of the isolated RNA, all was reverse transcribed, and so the sequenced material was expressed TCRB transcripts. Clones were sequenced by immunoSEQ multiplex PCR, and TCRdb holds only the in-frame ones, with some missing. The sample yields 900,000 or so clones, 15% to 20% seen once. Note on this clone: The antigen is not known. The germline gene is not matched at one end of the junction; a read error may be the cause.

The TCR sequence derives from a woman aged 18-29 years in good health. The chain couples TRBV6-6 to TRBJ2-5; D gene ambiguous. Sequences were obtained from naive CD4+ T cells from blood. The CDR3: CANSYSSLNQETQYF. DNA for the CDR3: TGTGCCAACAGTTACTCGTCCCTAAACCAAGAGACCCAGTACTTC.